This passage covers 3 T cell receptor beta chains from one sample sequenced in a study of a mutant IDH1 vaccine in newly diagnosed glioma. Stated time point: week 47, end of study. A 20-mer mutant IDH1 peptide at 300 ug was injected subcutaneously with topical imiquimod. These receptors' antigens are unknown. Sequenced by immunoSEQ multiplex PCR; TCRdb stores in-frame clones only, minus some. The data contain some 50,000 clones, 65% to 85% of them seen just once; the ten biggest clones take up approximately 4.3%. The specimen was PBMCs, collected from a glioma patient whose treatment included an IDH1 peptide vaccine. These receptors came from a woman in her 30s with glioma. Some clones in this sample may be carry-over from other donors' samples.

Only a few counts were recorded for this clone. The V and J genes are TRBV7-8 and TRBJ2-2; D remains ambiguous. The germline CDR1 and CDR2 sequences are SGHVS and FQNEAQ. This CDR3 region has 13 residues. The ends were cut back, 5 bases at V and 3 bases at J, with 7 bases in the middle. The CDR3 coding sequence is TGTGCCAGCAGCCGCCAGTACACCGGGGAGCTGTTTTTT. As protein: CASSRQYTGELFF.

The chain uses TRBV10-3 and TRBJ2-5; D gene ambiguous. Trimming removed 8 bases at V and 2 bases at J, with 6 bases between. This CDR3 has 11 amino acids. Germline CDR1 is ENHRY and CDR2 is SYGVKD. The CDR3 nucleotides read TGTGCCATCGGTGGTCAAGAGACCCAGTACTTC. Residues: CAIGGQETQYF.

The genes are TRBV4-1 and TRBJ2-7; D may be TRBD2 (6 bases). The V end was cut by 1 base, the J end by 5 bases, with 24 bases between. The germline V gene encodes CDR1 MGHRA and CDR2 YSYEKL. The length of the CDR3 is 18 residues. CDR3 region: CASSQVPAPVREQHEQYF. CDR3 DNA: TGCGCCAGCAGCCAAGTCCCGGCCCCAGTCCGGGAGCAACACGAGCAGTACTTC.